This T cell receptor (beta chain) was obtained from a study of blood T cell repertoires in COVID-19 (dated by TCRdb to 2020 to 2021). Regarding the study in general: Samples covering the acute and convalescent phases of COVID-19 were provided by collaborators in the United States, Italy and Spain. Subjects who had been exposed to COVID-19, were actively infected with it, or had recovered from it provided the deeply sampled blood TCRbeta repertoires that made up the dataset. The prospective study material was composed of cDNA or gDNA derived from T cells, B-cell-depleted T cells, or PBMCs. A de-identified subject ID, COVID-19 status, age in years and sex were almost always included in the sample metadata. The repertoires were made available in a free public database intended to serve as a resource for research on the immune response to SARS-CoV-2. Samples came from the ongoing ImmuneRACE study (first 160 participants) plus 1,254 subjects from 6 global collaborators. Where available, HLA class I and class II types were obtained from metadata supplied by the sample provider rather than from assay-based typing.

Including cysteine and phenylalanine, the CDR3 has 16 amino acids. Kept here is only the CDR3 DNA, which spans 48 bases and is read in frame from base 1. V ends up 3 bases short and J 4 bases short, with an unmatched junction base count of 7. According to the germline V gene, CDR1 reads MDHEN and CDR2 reads SYDVKM. Overall results and qualifications from the work: The quantity of clinical and demographic metadata differed by source and by participant and was supplied without curation.

One collaborating source in Seattle enrolled patients during active infection and followed them longitudinally through the course of disease. The collaborating institutions used their own protocols to collect whole blood in K2EDTA tubes. Collaborator samples were shipped for TCRbeta analysis as frozen whole blood, isolated PBMCs, or DNA extracted from either sample type. TCRbeta CDR3 regions were amplified from genomic DNA by means of the immunoSEQ Assay, a bias-controlled multiplex PCR. In the authors' own workflow: Nucleated cell counts per sample were estimated from amplification of reference gene primers within the assay. To quantify the absolute abundance of each unique TCRbeta CDR3 rearrangement, sequence reads were collapsed and filtered. For each sample, productive Simpson clonality was calculated by taking the square root of Simpson's diversity index across productive rearrangements. TCRdb re-hosts the immuneACCESS table, in-frame sequences only. Its copies lack some clones; in the studies checked, an unresolved V gene accounts for under half of them, and the cause for the rest is not known. D and trimming were read from the DNA, whereas the V and J calls and clone size are those reported in that table. Recorded for this sample are 100,000 to 150,000 clones; approximately 81% of them occurred a single time. The biggest ten clones account for 4.5% to 6% of the sample.

To note about this clone: It has no known antigen specificity. Per-base qualities were not stored, and no clone one base away is much larger.

This sequence originates from an elderly man with COVID-19, enrolled during active disease. The rearranged segments are TRBV28 and TRBJ2-1; TRBD2 aligns with 9 central bases. Sequencing input: peripheral blood. Here the CDR3 is given as CASSFAGGPAYNEQFF. The bases are TGTGCCAGCAGTTTCGCGGGAGGGCCTGCTTACAATGAGCAGTTCTTC. With the portions outside the CDR3 filled from the reference TRBV28 and TRBJ2-1 genes, the complete variable region becomes DVKVTQSSRYLVKRTGEKVFLECVQDMDHENMFWYRQDPGLGLRLIYFSYDVKMKEKGDIPEGYSVSREKKERFSLILESASTNQTSMYLCASSFAGGPAYNEQFFGPGTRLTVL.